This T cell receptor beta chain comes out of a study of technical replicates of blood from several donors (dated by TCRdb to 2015 to 2018). Details on this clone: The antigen it binds to is not known. The sample holds no much larger clone one base away, and base qualities are not on file.

The library was built by means of the immunoSEQ multiplex PCR assay. The source is immuneACCESS, and TCRdb retained only in-frame sequences with V and J called. Part of the clones is not carried over; for the studies checked, unresolved V genes explain less than half of this, and the remainder is unexplained. In all, the sample holds some 84,000 clones, and over 75% of those were seen once. Approximately 0.41% of the sample goes to the ten largest clones. The CDR3 starts with the cysteine, ends with the phenylalanine, and has 14 residues. CDR3 DNA only is kept here, 42 bases in frame from base 1. Via the germline V gene (reference sequence), CDR1 is GTSNPN and CDR2 SVGIG. Trimming at the junction amounts to 5 bases on V and 7 bases on J, and the germline ends lie 17 bases apart.

The specimen was T cells isolated from PBMCs. This clonotype originated in a human donor in good health. The sequence is built from TRBV30 and TRBJ2-2; TRBD2 might be the D gene, on 6 matching bases. The CDR3 region: CAWSRGTVHGELFF. The DNA sequence follows: TGTGCCTGGTCGCGCGGGACTGTACACGGGGAGCTGTTTTTT.